Listed here are 11 T cell receptor beta chains from one sample, sequenced in a study of T cells in women clearing cervical HPV infection. The repertoire was sequenced with immunoSEQ multiplex PCR; TCRdb's copy has only in-frame clones and lacks some. Its listing shows more than 25,000 clones. Sequencing input: blood buffy coat. These receptors came from a woman aged 18-70 years with a cervical HPV16 infection that either progressed to CIN3+ or cleared (not recorded which).

Concerning this clone itself: The CDR3 end falls 3 residues outside the read, so it is completed with the germline J gene. The chain links TRBV5-6 to TRBJ2-2, with 12 bases matching TRBD2. V shed 4 bases, J shed 6 bases, and the junction held 1 base outside the gene matches. The germline CDR1 and CDR2 sequences are SGHDT and YYEEEE. This CDR3 contains 14 residues. Here the CDR3 reads CASSRLAGAGELFF. The sequenced part of the CDR3 DNA is TGTGCCAGCAGCCGACTAGCGGGGGCCGGGGAG.

The covered CDR3 bases are TGTGCCAGCAGCCCCGGGACAGGCTCTAACTATGGC. Translation: CASSPGTGSNYG. The CDR3 in full is CASSPGTGSNYGYTF. The chain links TRBV7-2 to TRBJ1-2; 8 nucleotides line up with TRBD1. The read terminates 3 residues ahead of where the CDR3 ends, so the germline J gene completes it. This CDR3 contains 15 residues. The germline V gene has CDR1 SGHTA and CDR2 FQGNSA. Unmatched junction bases numbered 5, after V lost 5 bases and J lost 0 bases.

With regard to this clone: From the germline J gene comes the end of the CDR3, since the read stops 3 residues before it. The rearrangement joins TRBV20-1 to TRBJ1-1; D is perhaps TRBD1 (5 bases). The CDR3 loop spans 13 amino acids. CDR1 is DFQATT, CDR2 SNEGSKA, per germline (reference sequence). V was trimmed by 2 bases and J by 4 bases, leaving 11 bases between them. The sequenced part of the CDR3 DNA is TGCAGTGCTAGACCCCCCACAGGCACTGAA. Translating gives CSARPPTGTE. The whole CDR3 sequence is CSARPPTGTEAFF.

About this clone itself: The CDR3 goes on 3 residues after the read ends, and that part is filled in from the germline J gene. The V call is TRBV5-6, the J call TRBJ1-1; D unresolved. Germline V lookup: CDR1 SGHDT, CDR2 YYEEEE. The germline V and J ends were trimmed by 5 bases and 1 base, with 3 bases remaining between them. This CDR3 contains 11 residues. The DNA read from the CDR3 is TGTGCCAGCAGTCAGAACACTGAA. It translates to CASSQNTE. Given in full, the CDR3 is CASSQNTEAFF. Full variable domain (rest looked up from reference TRBV5-6 and TRBJ1-1): DAGVTQSPTHLIKTRGQQVTLRCSPKSGHDTVSWYQQALGQGPQFIFQYYEEEERQRGNFPDRFSGHQFPNYSSELNVNALLLGDSALYLCASSQNTEAFFGQGTRLTVV.

Notes on this clone: Relative to the germline gene, one junction end is altered; a read error may explain this. The read ends 3 residues shy of where the CDR3 ends; the end is completed using the germline J gene. The V call is TRBV4-2, the J call TRBJ1-5; D gene unclear. Germline values: CDR1 LGHNA, CDR2 YNFKEQ. The CDR3 contains 16 residues. The CDR3 loop is CASSQDLSLSNQPQHF. CDR3 DNA, as far as it was read: TGCGCCAGCAGCCAAGATCTATCCCTTAGCAATCAGCCC.

As concerns this clone: The CDR3 extends 3 residues past the end of the read, so its final part is completed from the germline J gene. J is TRBJ2-2 and V is TRBV2; 8 positions match TRBD1. The germline V gene has CDR1 SNHLY and CDR2 FYNNEI. This CDR3 has 14 residues. V shed 4 bases, J shed 7 bases, and the junction held 5 bases outside the gene matches. The sequenced part of the CDR3 DNA is TGTGCCAGCAGTGTTCAGGGGGCTATCGGGGAG. Its translation is CASSVQGAIGE. The entire CDR3 protein reads CASSVQGAIGELFF.

Of note for this clone: The read ends 3 residues shy of where the CDR3 ends; the end is completed using the germline J gene. This chain joins TRBV11-2 and TRBJ1-4; 9 bases map to TRBD1. CDR3 size: 15 residues. Trimming took 5 bases from V and 5 from J; bases not matched to a gene: 6. The germline V gene encodes CDR1 SGHAT and CDR2 FQNNGV. CDR3 protein: CASSPPGTGNEKLFF. The sequenced CDR3 bases are TGTGCCAGCAGCCCGCCGGGGACAGGGAATGAAAAA.

With respect to this clone: Sequencing ends 3 residues short of the CDR3 end; the germline J gene provides the rest. The chain uses TRBV13 and TRBJ2-5; the match to TRBD2 covers 7 bases. Trimming took 7 bases from V and 4 from J; bases not matched to a gene: 3. This CDR3 has 12 residues. Germline CDR1 PRHDT, CDR2 FYEKMQ (reference sequence). This chain's CDR3 is CASTSGAETQYF. The CDR3 DNA, read in part, is TGTGCCAGCACCAGCGGGGCAGAGACC.

To note about this clone: The CDR3 is cut off 3 residues early in the read; its end comes from the germline J gene. The chain links TRBV29-1 to TRBJ1-2; D uncertain. This CDR3 contains 13 residues. V lost 6 bases and J lost 5, with 16 bases in between. Germline V gene lookup returns CDR1 SQVTM and CDR2 ANQGSEA. CDR3 DNA, as far as it was read: TGCAGCGTCGACAACCCGCGGGTTTATGGC. Protein sequence: CSVDNPRVYG. The whole CDR3 sequence is CSVDNPRVYGYTF.

Comment on this clone: The read ends 3 residues before the CDR3 terminus; that terminus is restored from the germline J gene. The same CDR3 arises from other DNA sequences in this sample as well. The V call is TRBV18, the J call TRBJ2-1; 7 nucleotides agree with TRBD2. The V segment lost 0 bases and the J segment 8 bases; nucleotides outside the gene matches: 16. CDR1 is KGHSH and CDR2 is LQKENI in the germline V gene. This CDR3 is 18 amino acids long. CDR3 region: CASSPPVGGSGDTHEQFF. The DNA read from the CDR3 is TGTGCCAGCTCACCACCGGTCGGGGGGTCAGGTGATACCCATGAG.

To note about this clone: Sequence at one end of the junction differs from germline and may be a read error. The read comes to an end 3 residues before the CDR3 does, leaving the germline J gene to fill in the end. The V call is TRBV19, the J call TRBJ2-5; no clear D gene. There are 16 residues in the CDR3. Germline V gene lookup returns CDR1 LNHDA and CDR2 SQIVND (reference sequence). This CDR3 reads CVSSPLFNEAQETQYF. CDR3 bases read: TGTGTCAGTAGTCCTTTATTCAACGAGGCTCAAGAGACC.